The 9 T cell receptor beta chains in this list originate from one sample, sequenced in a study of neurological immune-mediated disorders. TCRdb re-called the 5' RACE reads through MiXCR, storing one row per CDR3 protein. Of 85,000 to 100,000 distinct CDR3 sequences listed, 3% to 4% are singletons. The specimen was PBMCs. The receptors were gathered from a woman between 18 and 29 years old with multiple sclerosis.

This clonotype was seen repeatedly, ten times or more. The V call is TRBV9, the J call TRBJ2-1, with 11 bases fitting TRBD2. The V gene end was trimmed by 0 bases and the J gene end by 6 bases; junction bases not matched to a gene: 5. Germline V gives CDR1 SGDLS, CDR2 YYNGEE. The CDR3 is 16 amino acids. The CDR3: CASSVVAGGLLNEQFF. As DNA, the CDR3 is TGTGCCAGCAGCGTAGTAGCGGGGGGGCTGCTCAATGAGCAGTTCTTC.

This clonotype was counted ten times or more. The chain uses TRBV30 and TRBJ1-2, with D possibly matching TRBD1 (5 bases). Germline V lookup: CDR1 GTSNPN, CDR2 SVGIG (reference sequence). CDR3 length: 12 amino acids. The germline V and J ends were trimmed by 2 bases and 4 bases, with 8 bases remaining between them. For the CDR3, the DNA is TGTGCCTGGAGTACGGACACCTATGGCTACACCTTC. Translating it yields CAWSTDTYGYTF.

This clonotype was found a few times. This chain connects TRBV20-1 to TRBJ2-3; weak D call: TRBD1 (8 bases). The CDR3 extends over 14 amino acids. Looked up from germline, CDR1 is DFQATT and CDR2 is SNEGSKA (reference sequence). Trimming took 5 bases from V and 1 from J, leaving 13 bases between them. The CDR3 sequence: CSAQRGQGTDTQYF. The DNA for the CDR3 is TGCAGTGCTCAGCGGGGACAGGGCACAGATACGCAGTATTTT.

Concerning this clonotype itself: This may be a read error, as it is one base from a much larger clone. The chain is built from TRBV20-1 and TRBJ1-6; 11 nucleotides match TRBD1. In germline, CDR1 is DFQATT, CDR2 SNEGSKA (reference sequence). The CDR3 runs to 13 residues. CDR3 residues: CSDRGTGGSPLHF. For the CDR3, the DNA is TGCAGTGATAGAGGGACAGGGGGTTCACCCCTCCACTTT.

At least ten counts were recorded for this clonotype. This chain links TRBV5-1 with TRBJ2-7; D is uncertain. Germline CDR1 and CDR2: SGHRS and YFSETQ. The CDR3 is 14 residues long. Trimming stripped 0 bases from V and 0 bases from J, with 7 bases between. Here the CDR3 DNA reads TGCGCCAGCAGCTTGGAACAGCCCTCCTACGAGCAGTACTTC. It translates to CASSLEQPSYEQYF.

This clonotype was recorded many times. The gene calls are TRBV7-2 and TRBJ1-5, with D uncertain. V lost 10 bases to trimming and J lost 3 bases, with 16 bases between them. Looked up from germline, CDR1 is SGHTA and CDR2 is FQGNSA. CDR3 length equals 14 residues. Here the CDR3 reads CATSRRRDNQPQHF. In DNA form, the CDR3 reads TGTGCCACCTCCCGCAGGCGAGACAATCAGCCCCAGCATTTT.

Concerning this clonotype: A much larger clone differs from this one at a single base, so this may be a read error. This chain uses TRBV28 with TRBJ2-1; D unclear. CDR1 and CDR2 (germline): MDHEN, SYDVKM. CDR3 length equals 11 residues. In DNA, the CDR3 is TGTACCAGCCATGCGAACAATGAGCAGTTCTTC. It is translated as CTSHANNEQFF.

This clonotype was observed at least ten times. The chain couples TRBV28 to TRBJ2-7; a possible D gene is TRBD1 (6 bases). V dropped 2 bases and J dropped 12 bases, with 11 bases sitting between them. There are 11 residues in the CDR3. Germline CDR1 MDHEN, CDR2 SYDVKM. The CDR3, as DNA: TGTGCCAGCAGTTTAAACAGGGCAGTGTACTTC. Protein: CASSLNRAVYF.

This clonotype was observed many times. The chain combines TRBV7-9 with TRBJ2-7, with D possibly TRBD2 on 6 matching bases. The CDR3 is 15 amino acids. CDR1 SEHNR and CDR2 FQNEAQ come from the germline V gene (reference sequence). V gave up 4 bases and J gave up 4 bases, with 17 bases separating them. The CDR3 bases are TGTGCCAGCAGCTCAGACGGGACTGGCTCGTACGAGCAGTACTTC. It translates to CASSSDGTGSYEQYF.